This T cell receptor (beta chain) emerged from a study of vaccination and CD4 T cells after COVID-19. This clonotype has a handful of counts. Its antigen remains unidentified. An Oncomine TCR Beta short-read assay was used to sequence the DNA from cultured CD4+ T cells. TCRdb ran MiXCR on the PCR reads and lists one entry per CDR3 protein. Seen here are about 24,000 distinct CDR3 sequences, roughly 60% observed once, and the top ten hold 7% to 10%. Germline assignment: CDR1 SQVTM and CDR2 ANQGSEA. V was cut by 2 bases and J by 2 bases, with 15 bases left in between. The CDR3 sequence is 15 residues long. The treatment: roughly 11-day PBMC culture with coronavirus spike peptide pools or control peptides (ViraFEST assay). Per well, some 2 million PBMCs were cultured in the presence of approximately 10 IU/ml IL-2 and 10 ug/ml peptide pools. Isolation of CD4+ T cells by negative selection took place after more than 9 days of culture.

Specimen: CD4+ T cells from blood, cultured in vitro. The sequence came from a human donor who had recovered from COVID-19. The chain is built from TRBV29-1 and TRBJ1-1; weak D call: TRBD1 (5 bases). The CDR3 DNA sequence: TGCAGCGTTGAAATTCCCCGGGGGGTCAACACTGAAGCTTTCTTT. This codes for CSVEIPRGVNTEAFF.